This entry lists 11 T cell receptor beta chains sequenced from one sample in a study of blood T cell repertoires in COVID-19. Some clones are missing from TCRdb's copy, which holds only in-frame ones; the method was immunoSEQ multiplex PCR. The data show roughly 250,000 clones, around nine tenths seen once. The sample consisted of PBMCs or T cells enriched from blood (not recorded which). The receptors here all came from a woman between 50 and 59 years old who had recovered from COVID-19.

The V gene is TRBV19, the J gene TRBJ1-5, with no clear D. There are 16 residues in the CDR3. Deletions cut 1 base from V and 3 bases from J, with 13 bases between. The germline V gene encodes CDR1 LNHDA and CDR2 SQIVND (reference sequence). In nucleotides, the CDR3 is TGTGCCAGTAGTATAGGGAGAGGGAGACACAATCAGCCCCAGCATTTT. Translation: CASSIGRGRHNQPQHF.

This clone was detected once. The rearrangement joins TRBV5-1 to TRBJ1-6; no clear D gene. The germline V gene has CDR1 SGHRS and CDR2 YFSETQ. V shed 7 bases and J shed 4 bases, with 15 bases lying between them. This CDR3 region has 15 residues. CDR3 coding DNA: TGCGCCAGCCGACAAGATTTTAATTATAATTCACCCCTCCACTTT. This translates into CASRQDFNYNSPLHF.

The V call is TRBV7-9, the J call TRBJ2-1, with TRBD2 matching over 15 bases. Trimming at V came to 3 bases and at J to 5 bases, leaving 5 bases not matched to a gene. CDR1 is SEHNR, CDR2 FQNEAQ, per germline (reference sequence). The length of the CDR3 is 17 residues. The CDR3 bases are TGTGCCAGCAGCTTCCCCGGACTAGCGGGAGGGAACAATGAGCAGTTCTTC. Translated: CASSFPGLAGGNNEQFF.

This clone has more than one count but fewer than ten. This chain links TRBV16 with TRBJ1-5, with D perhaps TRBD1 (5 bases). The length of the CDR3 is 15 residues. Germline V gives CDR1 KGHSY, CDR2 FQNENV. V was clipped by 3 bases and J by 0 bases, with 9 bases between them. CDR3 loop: CASSQPGNSNQPQHF. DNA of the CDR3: TGTGCCAGCAGCCAGCCAGGGAATAGCAATCAGCCCCAGCATTTT.

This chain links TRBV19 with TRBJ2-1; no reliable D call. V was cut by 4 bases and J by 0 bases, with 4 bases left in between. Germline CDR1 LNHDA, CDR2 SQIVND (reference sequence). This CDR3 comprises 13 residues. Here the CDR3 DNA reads TGTGCCAGTAGTAAGAGCTCCTACAATGAGCAGTTCTTC. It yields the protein CASSKSSYNEQFF.

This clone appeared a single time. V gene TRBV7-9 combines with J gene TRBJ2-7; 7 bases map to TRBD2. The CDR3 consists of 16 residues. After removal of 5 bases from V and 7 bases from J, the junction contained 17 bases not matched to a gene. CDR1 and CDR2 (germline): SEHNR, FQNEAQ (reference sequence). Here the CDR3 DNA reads TGTGCCAGCAGCCCAAGGTGGCGGGAGAGCTCCCGGGAGCAGTACTTC. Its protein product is CASSPRWRESSREQYF.

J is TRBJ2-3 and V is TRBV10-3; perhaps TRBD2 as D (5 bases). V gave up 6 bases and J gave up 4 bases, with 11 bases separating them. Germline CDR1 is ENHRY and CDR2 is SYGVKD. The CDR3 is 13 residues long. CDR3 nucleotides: TGTGCCATCAGCCGGGGATCGCCAGATACGCAGTATTTT. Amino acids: CAISRGSPDTQYF.

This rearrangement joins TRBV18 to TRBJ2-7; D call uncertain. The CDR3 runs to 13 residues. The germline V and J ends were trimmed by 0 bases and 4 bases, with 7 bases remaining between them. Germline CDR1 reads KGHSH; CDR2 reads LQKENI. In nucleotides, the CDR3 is TGTGCCAGCTCACCACCGGGCCTTTACGAGCAGTACTTC. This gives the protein CASSPPGLYEQYF.

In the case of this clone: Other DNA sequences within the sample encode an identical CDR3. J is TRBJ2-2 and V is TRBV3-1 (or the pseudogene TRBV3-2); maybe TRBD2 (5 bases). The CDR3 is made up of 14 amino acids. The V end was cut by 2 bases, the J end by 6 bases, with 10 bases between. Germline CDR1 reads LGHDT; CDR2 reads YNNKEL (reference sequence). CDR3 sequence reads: CASSQTGGAGELFF. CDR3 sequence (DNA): TGTGCCAGCAGCCAAACCGGAGGCGCCGGGGAGCTGTTTTTT.

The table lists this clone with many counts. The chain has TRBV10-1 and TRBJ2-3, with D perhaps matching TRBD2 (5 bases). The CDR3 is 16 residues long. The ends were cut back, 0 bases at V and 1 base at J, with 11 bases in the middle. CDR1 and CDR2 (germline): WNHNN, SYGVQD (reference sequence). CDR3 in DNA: TGCGCCAGCAGTGAGTCGTGGCGGGTCGGCACAGATACGCAGTATTTT. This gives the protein CASSESWRVGTDTQYF.

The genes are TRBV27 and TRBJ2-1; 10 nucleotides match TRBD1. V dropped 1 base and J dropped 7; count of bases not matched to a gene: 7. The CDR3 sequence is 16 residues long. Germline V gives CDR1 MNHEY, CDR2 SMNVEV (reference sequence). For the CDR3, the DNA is TGTGCCAGCAGTTTATATGGGGACAGGGGCATGAATGAGCAGTTCTTC. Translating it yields CASSLYGDRGMNEQFF.